One sample yielded the 15 T cell receptor beta chains listed below, sequenced in a study of shared clonotypes between healthy human individuals. Profiling relied on immunoSEQ multiplex PCR, and the TCRdb table lists in-frame clones only, not all of them. The sample carries approximately 710,000 clones, 90% recorded once. Sequenced sample: memory CD8+ T cells from PBMCs. Subset here: CD45RO+ cells pooled with CCR7-negative TemRA cells. These receptors were obtained from a man aged 18 to 29 in good health. Some clones in this sample may be carry-over from other donors' samples.

This chain joins TRBV12-5 and TRBJ2-3, with 10 bases lining up with TRBD1. Germline V gene data show CDR1 as LGHNT and CDR2 as FRNRAP. The V gene end was trimmed by 0 bases and the J gene end by 4 bases; junction bases not matched to a gene: 4. The CDR3 has 16 amino acids. The CDR3 protein is CASGLVLGQGPDTQYF. The CDR3 DNA reads TGTGCTAGTGGTTTGGTACTGGGACAGGGGCCAGATACGCAGTATTTT.

The gene calls are TRBV7-3 and TRBJ2-1, with 9 bases lining up with TRBD1. This CDR3 comprises 15 residues. With V trimmed by 2 bases and J by 4 bases, 3 bases remained unmatched. Germline lookup yields CDR1 SGHTA and CDR2 FQGTGA. CDR3 bases: TGTGCCAGCAGCTTAGGCGGGACAGGGTACAATGAGCAGTTCTTC. It yields the protein CASSLGGTGYNEQFF.

The chain carries TRBV5-6 and TRBJ1-5; TRBD1 might be the D (6 bases). From germline, CDR1 is SGHDT and CDR2 YYEEEE. Trimming pared 1 base from V and 1 base from J, leaving 12 bases between. The CDR3 runs 16 residues. Written as DNA, the CDR3 is TGTGCCAGCAGCTTGTGGGGGCAGGGGAGCAATCAGCCCCAGCATTTT. Protein: CASSLWGQGSNQPQHF.

In this sample, this clone turned up once. The CDR3 here is CASSLVEETQYF. CDR3 nucleotides: TGTGCCAGCAGCTTAGTGGAAGAGACCCAGTACTTC. The V and J genes are TRBV7-8 and TRBJ2-5; D gene uncertain. V was shortened by 1 base and J by 3 bases, with 3 bases between the two germline ends. CDR3 length equals 12 residues. Germline CDR1 is SGHVS and CDR2 is FQNEAQ. The variable domain in full, completed from reference TRBV7-8 and TRBJ2-5, reads GAGVSQSPRYKVAKRGQDVALRCDPISGHVSLFWYQQALGQGPEFLTYFQNEAQLDKSGLPSDRFFAERPEGSVSTLKIQRTQQEDSAVYLCASSLVEETQYFGPGTRLLVL.

This clone was observed a handful of times. Other DNA variants within this sample encode the same CDR3. J is TRBJ2-1 and V is TRBV7-9; the D gene is possibly TRBD1 (5 bases). The CDR3 is made up of 13 amino acids. Germline CDR1 SEHNR, CDR2 FQNEAQ (reference sequence). V lost 5 bases and J 2 bases, leaving 7 bases between the germline ends. The DNA of the CDR3 is TGTGCCAGCAGCCCGACAGCCTACAATGAGCAGTTCTTC. Its protein product is CASSPTAYNEQFF.

The rearrangement joins TRBV28 to TRBJ2-2; a weak D match, TRBD2 (5 bases). This CDR3 region has 16 residues. Trimming stripped 1 base from V and 5 bases from J, with 14 bases between. Germline V gives CDR1 MDHEN, CDR2 SYDVKM. CDR3 region: CASSLSVGVRTGELFF. CDR3 coding DNA: TGTGCCAGCAGTTTATCGGTGGGAGTAAGAACCGGGGAGCTGTTTTTT.

In its sample, this clone was seen a few times. The chain is built from TRBV4-1 and TRBJ1-1, with TRBD1 identical over 10 bases. V gave up 1 base and J gave up 4 bases; unmatched junction bases: 3. This CDR3 is 15 amino acids long. Germline V gives CDR1 MGHRA, CDR2 YSYEKL. Here the CDR3 reads CASSQGDRGGTEAFF. The CDR3 DNA follows: TGCGCCAGCAGCCAAGGGGACAGGGGAGGCACTGAAGCTTTCTTT.

The chain couples TRBV2 to TRBJ2-1; D is possibly TRBD1 or TRBD2 (5 bases each). This CDR3 has 16 residues. The ends were cut back, 5 bases at V and 4 bases at J, with 18 bases in the middle. CDR1 SNHLY and CDR2 FYNNEI come from the germline V gene. The CDR3 nucleotides are TGTGCCAGCAGTCAAGGGGCACGAAGAGGGTACAATGAGCAGTTCTTC. This encodes CASSQGARRGYNEQFF.

This clone was counted only a few times. The J gene is TRBJ1-1, the V gene TRBV6-6, with 10 bases that match TRBD1. Germline assignment: CDR1 MNHNY and CDR2 SVGAGI (reference sequence). The CDR3 covers 12 residues. V lost 9 bases, J lost 5 bases, and 3 bases stayed unmatched. In DNA, the CDR3 is TGTGCCAGTGGGGACAGGGGAACTGAAGCTTTCTTT. Translated: CASGDRGTEAFF.

Concerning this clone itself: Within the sample, other DNA sequences also encode this same CDR3. The J gene is TRBJ1-5, the V gene TRBV27; the D gene is possibly TRBD1 (5 bases). V lost 4 bases, J lost 0 bases, and 13 bases lay in between. The CDR3 is 16 amino acids. Germline V CDR1 and CDR2: MNHEY, SMNVEV (reference sequence). The CDR3 DNA is TGTGCCAGCAGTTCGCTAGGGGAGTATAGCAATCAGCCCCAGCATTTT. It yields the protein CASSSLGEYSNQPQHF.

The chain couples TRBV10-2 to TRBJ2-7; possibly TRBD2 for D (6 bases). Trimming shortened V by 4 bases and J by 5 bases, and 15 bases separated the two germline ends. Germline assignment: CDR1 WSHSY and CDR2 SAAADI. This CDR3 region has 14 residues. CDR3: CASSAPASVDEQYF. The CDR3 DNA reads as TGCGCCAGCAGTGCCCCGGCTAGCGTCGACGAGCAGTACTTC.

This chain links TRBV6-5 with TRBJ1-2; 9 bases agree with TRBD1. The germline CDR1 and CDR2 sequences are MNHEY and SVGAGI. The CDR3 is made up of 12 amino acids. V shed 11 bases, J shed 4 bases, and the junction held 5 bases outside the gene matches. CDR3 region: CAAGQGSYGYTF. Written as DNA, the CDR3 is TGTGCCGCCGGACAGGGGTCCTATGGCTACACCTTC.

V is TRBV5-1 and J is TRBJ2-3; D remains ambiguous. Germline V gives CDR1 SGHRS, CDR2 YFSETQ. Trimming shortened V by 1 base and J by 4 bases, and 13 bases separated the two germline ends. This CDR3 is built from 15 residues. The CDR3 DNA reads as TGCGCCAGCAGCTTGAGGGTGGCCCCTGCAGATACGCAGTATTTT. This translates into CASSLRVAPADTQYF.

For this clone: This could be a read error, since a much larger clone is one nucleotide away. V usage is TRBV25-1 and J usage is TRBJ2-1; D is ambiguous. The CDR3 sequence is 10 residues long. Trimming cost V 3 bases and J 6 bases, with 0 bases left between them. Germline CDR1 MGHDK, CDR2 SYGVNS. CDR3 nucleotide sequence: TGTGCCAGCAGTGACAATGAGCAGTTCTTC. Protein product: CASSDNEQFF.

The chain joins TRBV7-2 to TRBJ1-1; TRBD1 is a possible D gene (6 bases). This CDR3 is 14 amino acids long. CDR1 and CDR2 (germline): SGHTA, FQGNSA. Trimming took 2 bases from V and 4 from J, leaving 11 bases between them. The CDR3 region is CASSLTGLITEAFF. The CDR3 DNA reads TGTGCCAGCAGCTTAACAGGGTTAATCACTGAAGCTTTCTTT.